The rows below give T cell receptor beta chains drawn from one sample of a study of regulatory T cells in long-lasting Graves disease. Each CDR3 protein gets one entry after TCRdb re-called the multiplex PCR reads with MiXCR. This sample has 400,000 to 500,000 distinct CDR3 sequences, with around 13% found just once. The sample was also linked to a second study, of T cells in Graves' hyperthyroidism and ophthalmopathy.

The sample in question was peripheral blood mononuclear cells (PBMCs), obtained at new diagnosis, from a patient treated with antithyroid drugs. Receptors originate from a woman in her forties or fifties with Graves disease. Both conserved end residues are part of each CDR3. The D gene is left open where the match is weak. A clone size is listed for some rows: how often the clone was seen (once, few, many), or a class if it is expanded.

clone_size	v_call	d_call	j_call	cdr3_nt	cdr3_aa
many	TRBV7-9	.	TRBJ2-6	TGTGCCAGCAGCTTAAATCAGGGTGGTACCTCTGGGGCCAACGTCCTGACTTTC	CASSLNQGGTSGANVLTF
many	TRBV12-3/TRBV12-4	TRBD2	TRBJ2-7	TGTGCCAGCAGTTTAGGGGGACTAGCGGTCTACGAGCAGTACTTC	CASSLGGLAVYEQYF
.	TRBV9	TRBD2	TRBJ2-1	TGTGCCAGCAGCCCCGAGGGACTAGCGACCGGTGAGCAGTTCTTC	CASSPEGLATGEQFF
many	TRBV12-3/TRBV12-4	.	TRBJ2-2	TGTGCCAGCAGTTTAGCGCTAACCGGCGGGGAGCTGTTTTTT	CASSLALTGGELFF
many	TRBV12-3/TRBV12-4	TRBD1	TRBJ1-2	TGTGCCAGCAGCTCCGGGACAGTCTATGGCTACACCTTC	CASSSGTVYGYTF
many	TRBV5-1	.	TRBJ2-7	TGCGCCAGCAGCTTGGTGGTGGGATCAGTCTACGAGCAGTACTTC	CASSLVVGSVYEQYF
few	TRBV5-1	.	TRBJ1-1	TGCGCCAGCAGCCCCCGAGGGCCTTTCAACACTGAAGCTTTCTTT	CASSPRGPFNTEAFF
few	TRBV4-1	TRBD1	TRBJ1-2	TGCGCCAGCAGCCAAGGGACAGGAGCTGGAAGGAAGACTGGCTACACCTTC	CASSQGTGAGRKTGYTF
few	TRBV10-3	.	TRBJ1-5	TGTGCCATCAGTGAGTCAACCGATAATCAGCCCCAGCATTTT	CAISESTDNQPQHF
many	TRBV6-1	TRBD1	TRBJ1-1	TGTGCCAGCAGCGGGACAGGGGTCGGGATCACTGAAGCTTTCTTT	CASSGTGVGITEAFF
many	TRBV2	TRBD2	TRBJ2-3	TGTGCCAGCAGTCCACTAGCGGGAGCCGCAGATACGCAGTATTTT	CASSPLAGAADTQYF
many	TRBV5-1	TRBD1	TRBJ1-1	TGCGCCAGCAGCAACGGGGCAGGGGGCACTGAAGCTTTCTTT	CASSNGAGGTEAFF
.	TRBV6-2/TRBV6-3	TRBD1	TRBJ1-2	TGTGCCAGCGGGGGACAGGGGGCCAAAAACTATGGCTACACCTTC	CASGGQGAKNYGYTF
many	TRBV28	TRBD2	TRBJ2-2	TGTGCCAGCAGTGTACCGGGACTAGCGAACACCGGGGAGCTGTTTTTT	CASSVPGLANTGELFF
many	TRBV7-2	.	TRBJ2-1	TGTGCCAGCAGCCGCACCCTGGGCAATGAGCAGTTCTTC	CASSRTLGNEQFF
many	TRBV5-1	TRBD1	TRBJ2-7	TGCGCCAGCAGCTTCTCGACAGGGGGCAACTCCTACGAGCAGTACTTC	CASSFSTGGNSYEQYF
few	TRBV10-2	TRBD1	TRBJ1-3	TGCGCCAGCAGTGGGGGACAGCGCTCTGGAAACACCATATATTTT	CASSGGQRSGNTIYF
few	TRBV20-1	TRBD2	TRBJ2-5	TGCAGTGCTAGCGGACTAGCGGGCGCGGAGACCCAGTACTTC	CSASGLAGAETQYF
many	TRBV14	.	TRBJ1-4	TGTGCCAGCAGATCGACTAATAATGAAAAACTGTTTTTT	CASRSTNNEKLFF
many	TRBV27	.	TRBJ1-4	TGTGCCAGCACCTCATCCCAGGGAGCGGGATTTTATGAAAAACTGTTTTTT	CASTSSQGAGFYEKLFF
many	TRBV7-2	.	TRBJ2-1	TGTGCCAGCAGCTTAGTCCACAGGGACAATGAGCAGTTCTTC	CASSLVHRDNEQFF
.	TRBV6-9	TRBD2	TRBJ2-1	TGTGCCAGCAGTTACGCCTTGACTAGCGGGATAGGATCCTACAATGAGCAGTTCTTC	CASSYALTSGIGSYNEQFF
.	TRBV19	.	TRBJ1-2	TGTGCCAGTAGTATGTCGGTGTATGGTGGCTACACCTTC	CASSMSVYGGYTF
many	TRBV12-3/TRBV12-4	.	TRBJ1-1	TGTGCCAGCAGCGTTCAGGGAGTGAACACTGAAGCTTTCTTT	CASSVQGVNTEAFF
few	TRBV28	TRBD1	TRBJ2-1	TGTGCCAGCGAGGGACAGATCTACAATGAGCAGTTCTTC	CASEGQIYNEQFF
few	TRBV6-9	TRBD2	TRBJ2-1	TGTGCCAGCAGTTACACGTGGCGGGAGCCCTACAATGAGCAGTTCTTC	CASSYTWREPYNEQFF
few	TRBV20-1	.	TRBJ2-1	TGCAGTGCTAGAGACCCTTGGAATGAGCAGTTCTTC	CSARDPWNEQFF
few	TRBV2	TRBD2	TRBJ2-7	TGTGCCAGCAGCAAAACTAGCGGTCTTTCCTACGAGCAGTACTTC	CASSKTSGLSYEQYF
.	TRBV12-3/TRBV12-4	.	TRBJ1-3	TGTGCCAGCAGACCCTCGGACCGAGCTGGAAACACCATATATTTT	CASRPSDRAGNTIYF
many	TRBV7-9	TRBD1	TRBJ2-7	TGTGCCAGCAGCCCCCGGACAGGGCGAGGGTACGAGCAGTACTTC	CASSPRTGRGYEQYF
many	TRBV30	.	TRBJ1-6	TGTGCCTGGAGTTCTCGGCAGTATAATTCACCCCTCCACTTT	CAWSSRQYNSPLHF
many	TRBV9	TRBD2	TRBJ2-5	TGTGCCAGCAGCGTAGGTGGGCTAGCGGGAGGCGAAGAGACCCAGTACTTC	CASSVGGLAGGEETQYF
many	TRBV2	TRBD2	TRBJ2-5	TGTGCCAGCAGTGAAGCGAAACTAGCGGGAGGATTTCAATTGGAGACCCAGTACTTC	CASSEAKLAGGFQLETQYF
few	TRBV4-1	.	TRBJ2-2	TGCGCCAGCAGCCAAGATCCAGGGATGGTCGGGGAGCTGTTTTTT	CASSQDPGMVGELFF
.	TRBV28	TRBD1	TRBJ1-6	TGTGCCAGCAGTTTAGGGGACAGAAATTCACCCCTCCACTTT	CASSLGDRNSPLHF
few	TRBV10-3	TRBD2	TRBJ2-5	TGTGCCATCAGTGAGGGCAAAGCGGGGCTCTCAGAGACCCAGTACTTC	CAISEGKAGLSETQYF
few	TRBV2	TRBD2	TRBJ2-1	TGTGCCAGCAGTGTCGGGGGGGTCAATGAGCAGTTCTTC	CASSVGGVNEQFF
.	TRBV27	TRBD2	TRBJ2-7	TGTGCCAGCAGTTTATCGGCGGGACTAGCGGGACGCTCCTACGAGCAGTACTTC	CASSLSAGLAGRSYEQYF
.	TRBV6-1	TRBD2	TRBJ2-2	TGTGCCAGCAGTGAAGTGGTAGCGGGAGCCGGCGGGGATCTGTTTTTT	CASSEVVAGAGGDLFF
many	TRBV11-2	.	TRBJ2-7	TGTGCCAGCAGCCCCGGGTCAGGGGAGCGGGAGCAGTACTTC	CASSPGSGEREQYF
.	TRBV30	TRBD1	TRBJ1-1	TGTGCCTGGAAAGGGCGAGCCAAAAAGAGACAGGGGGACGTTATGGGGACTGAAGCTTTCTTT	CAWKGRAKKRQGDVMGTEAFF
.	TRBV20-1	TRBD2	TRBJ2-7	TGCAGTGCTAGAGATCATTTGGCGGGAGGGAGTACGGCCTACGAGCAGTACTTC	CSARDHLAGGSTAYEQYF
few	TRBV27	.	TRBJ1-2	TGTGCCAGCAGTTTACGCCGGGTGTCAGGGGAAGGCTACACCTTC	CASSLRRVSGEGYTF
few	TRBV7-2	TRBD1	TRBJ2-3	TGTGCCAGCAGCTTAGGAACAGGGGGCCGAGCAGATACGCAGTATTTT	CASSLGTGGRADTQYF
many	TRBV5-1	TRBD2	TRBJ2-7	TGCGCCAGCAGCCAAGGACTAGCAGCCTACGAGCAGTACTTC	CASSQGLAAYEQYF
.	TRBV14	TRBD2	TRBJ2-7	TGTGCCAGCAGCCAAGGTCTAACTAGCGGAGACTACGAGCAGTACTTC	CASSQGLTSGDYEQYF
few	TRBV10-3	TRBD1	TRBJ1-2	TGTGCCATCAGTGAGTCCGAGACGCGACAGGGAGACTTC	CAISESETRQGDF
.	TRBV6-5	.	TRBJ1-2	TGTGCCAGCAGTTCGGCGCGATCTAACTATGGCTACACCTTC	CASSSARSNYGYTF